The 9 T cell receptor beta chains reported below all come from one sample, sequenced in a study of shared clonotypes between healthy human individuals. Libraries were prepared by immunoSEQ multiplex PCR; TCRdb keeps only in-frame clonotypes and omits some of them. The sample holds roughly 500,000 clones, roughly 95% seen once. The sequencing input was naive CD4+ T cells sorted from blood. Subset defined: CD45RA+ positively selected. Source of these receptors: a woman in her thirties in good health.

The chain couples TRBV19 to TRBJ1-4; 10 bases match TRBD1. V shed 2 bases, J shed 11 bases, and the junction held 23 bases outside the gene matches. Germline V gene sequence: CDR1 LNHDA, CDR2 SQIVND (reference sequence). The CDR3 extends over 20 amino acids. The CDR3, as DNA: TGTGCCAGTAGTATAACCCGGTTTTGGACAGGGGGGTATTCTTGTTTGAAACTGTTTTTT. It specifies CASSITRFWTGGYSCLKLFF.

The chain links TRBV6-5 to TRBJ2-1; no clear D. Germline CDR1 is MNHEY and CDR2 is SVGAGI. This CDR3 is 15 amino acids long. The V and J ends lost 6 bases and 1 base respectively, with 13 bases between them. The CDR3 is CASRGSIQSYNEQFF. The DNA of the CDR3 is TGTGCCAGCAGGGGTTCGATCCAATCCTACAATGAGCAGTTCTTC.

The chain recombines TRBV19 with TRBJ2-5; 9 nucleotides agree with TRBD1. The DNA end is more similar to TRBJ2-7, so the J call may be wrong. The V gene's germline CDR1 is LNHDA and CDR2 SQIVND (reference sequence). This CDR3 region has 14 residues. The DNA for the CDR3 is TGTGCCAGTAAACAGGGGGCAACCACCTACGAGCAGTACTTC. Its translation: CASKQGATTYEQYF.

The J gene is TRBJ2-7, the V gene TRBV27, with D possibly being TRBD2 (6 bases). V lost 5 bases, J lost 5 bases, and 22 bases lay in between. Germline-derived CDR1 and CDR2 are MNHEY and SMNVEV (reference sequence). The CDR3 is made up of 16 amino acids. The CDR3 sequence: CASSPRGAGRFNEQYF. The DNA for the CDR3 is TGTGCCAGCAGTCCCCGTGGTGCAGGGAGGTTCAACGAGCAGTACTTC.

V is TRBV27 and J is TRBJ1-5; the D is unclear. V was cut by 4 bases and J by 9 bases, with 16 bases left in between. In germline, CDR1 is MNHEY, CDR2 SMNVEV (reference sequence). This CDR3 spans 14 amino acids. This CDR3 is CASSSNSIRGPQHF. The CDR3 DNA reads as TGTGCCAGCAGTTCGAACAGTATCCGAGGGCCCCAGCATTTT.

The chain has TRBV7-3 and TRBJ2-2, with 9 bases fitting TRBD1. The CDR3 extends over 14 amino acids. From germline, CDR1 is SGHTA and CDR2 FQGTGA. The V and J ends lost 6 bases and 5 bases, in that order; junction bases with no gene match: 4. CDR3 nucleotides: TGTGCCAGCAGGGGACAGGGCCGAACCGGGGAGCTGTTTTTT. It yields the protein CASRGQGRTGELFF.

This clone was picked up one time. V usage is TRBV7-9 and J usage is TRBJ1-4, with D perhaps matching TRBD1 (6 bases). Between the trimmed V and J ends, which lost 0 bases and 7 bases, there was a span of 12 bases. The CDR3 extends over 15 amino acids. Germline V lookup: CDR1 SEHNR, CDR2 FQNEAQ (reference sequence). The CDR3 protein is CASSLAPGAGEKLFF. CDR3 in DNA: TGTGCCAGCAGCTTAGCGCCGGGGGCTGGTGAAAAACTGTTTTTT.

CDR3 amino acids: CASSGGGSTYEQYF. In DNA form, the CDR3 reads TGTGCCAGCAGTGGGGGCGGGAGCACCTACGAGCAGTACTTC. The chain employs TRBV2 and TRBJ2-5, with 7 positions matching TRBD2. The DNA end lines up better with TRBJ2-7; the J call may be wrong. This CDR3 has 14 residues. Germline CDR1 and CDR2: SNHLY and FYNNEI.

The chain recombines TRBV4-2 with TRBJ2-7, with unresolved D. V lost 4 bases, J lost 2 bases, and 18 bases lay in between. Germline CDR1 LGHNA, CDR2 YNFKEQ. This CDR3 comprises 16 residues. The CDR3 sequence: CASSLGRGMSPYEQYF. The CDR3, as DNA: TGTGCCAGCAGCCTAGGGCGTGGGATGAGCCCCTACGAGCAGTACTTC.